This TCR beta chain came from a study of early T cells in non-severe SARS-CoV-2 infection listed by TCRdb under 2021. Study-wide context: Because TCR sequencing was done on bulk RNA from unsorted whole blood, the alpha and beta chains could not be paired. General study outcomes and caveats: VDJdb matching was skewed toward anti-spike CD8 responses and likely underestimated virus-specific expansions, missing private and CD4 specificities.

This clonotype appeared a few times. The antigen it binds to is not known. Base qualities are not recorded, but no much larger clone differs from it by a single base. The library was built by means of 5' RACE. The sequencer was a NextSeq 500. To correct for sequencing error and PCR bias, the TCR library protocol tagged individual cDNA molecules with unique molecular identifiers. Both TCR alpha and beta chains were sequenced, and tight co-correlation was observed between alpha and beta sequence abundances in each sample. In the source study's methods: Decombinator V4 was used to annotate TCR sequences for V gene, J gene and CDR3. TCRs were defined as expanded if a significant change between any two time points was detected under a Poisson model with p below 0.0001. TCR abundances were normalised to the total number of TCRs sequenced in each sample and reported as counts per million. MAIT TCRs were defined by TRAV1-2 paired with TRAJ12, TRAJ20 or TRAJ33, and iNKT TCRs by TRAV10 paired with TRAJ18. A search of VDJdb, accessed on 1 November 2021, was run for TCRs annotated to CMV, EBV and SARS-CoV-2, with TCRs annotated for multiple antigens excluded. Using fastp at Q25 and MiXCR, TCRdb reprocessed the public reads and kept productive beta chains. Each entry is one CDR3 protein sequence, shown with its most common DNA and genes. The V and J calls here are based on TCRdb, not the publication. The sample table lists roughly 80,000 distinct CDR3 sequences, approximately 9.1% of them with a count of one. The top ten hold about 5.3% of the sample.

The CDR3 spans 20 residues, from the cysteine through the phenylalanine. The only DNA kept is the CDR3, 60 bases in frame from the first base. Set within a cohort of healthcare workers in London, UK, this nested case-control study involved weekly PCR testing of nasopharyngeal swabs along with blood sampling. Healthcare workers were enrolled in the week of the UK lockdown, from 23 to 31 March 2020, and were followed every week for up to roughly 16 weeks. The rearranged chain carries TRBV21-1 and TRBJ2-4; whether TRBD2, the table's D call, matches the DNA was not checked. TRBV21-1 is shown as a pseudogene. This receptor was identified in an adult who was a healthcare worker with PCR-confirmed SARS-CoV-2 infection or an uninfected control (not recorded which). Source material: whole blood. The bases are TGTGCCAGCAGCAATCGGTGGTTGGGAGTTTTGGTCCAGGTCTTGAGCATTCAGTACTTC. The encoded protein is CASSNRWLGVLVQVLSIQYF.